The rows below give T cell receptor beta chains drawn from one sample of a study of T cells after yellow fever vaccination. TCRdb reprocessed the 5' RACE reads with MiXCR, giving one entry per CDR3 protein. The sample contains some 320,000 distinct CDR3 sequences, 4.1% of which appear only once. Sequences were derived from PBMCs, sampled 5 days after the yellow fever booster vaccination. Receptor source: a young man who received the YFV17D yellow fever vaccine. Both conserved end residues are part of each CDR3. D genes are given only for firm matches. Not every row has a clone size; where given, it reads once, few, many or a size class.

>TRBD1|14|few|TRBV27|TRBJ1-2
CASAPTGFNYGYTF
TGTGCCAGCGCCCCGACAGGGTTTAACTATGGCTACACCTTC
>NA|13|few|TRBV4-1|TRBJ2-7
CASSQAASYEQYF
TGCGCCAGCAGCCAGGCCGCATCCTACGAGCAGTACTTC
>NA|14|few|TRBV20-1|TRBJ1-4
CSAAPGSTGEKLFF
TGCAGTGCAGCCCCCGGGAGCACCGGGGAAAAACTGTTTTTT
>NA|16|NA|TRBV7-2|TRBJ2-1
CASSLVLWRRYNEQFF
TGTGCCAGCAGCTTAGTACTGTGGCGCAGGTACAATGAGCAGTTCTTC
>NA|15|few|TRBV7-6|TRBJ1-5
CASSSASDGSQPQHF
TGTGCCAGCAGCTCAGCTTCGGATGGAAGTCAGCCCCAGCATTTT
>TRBD2|16|few|TRBV12-3/TRBV12-4|TRBJ2-1
CASSLILAGASGEQFF
TGTGCCAGCAGTCTGATACTAGCGGGGGCGAGCGGTGAGCAGTTCTTC
>TRBD1|16|few|TRBV25-1|TRBJ1-5
CASSGGTGGADQPQHF
TGTGCCAGCAGTGGGGGGACAGGGGGCGCAGATCAGCCCCAGCATTTT
>NA|12|few|TRBV20-1|TRBJ2-1
CSAPRGPNEQFF
TGCAGTGCTCCCCGGGGGCCGAATGAGCAGTTCTTC
>NA|12|NA|TRBV12-3/TRBV12-4|TRBJ2-5
CASSVTRETQYF
TGTGCCAGCAGTGTGACACGAGAGACCCAGTACTTC
>TRBD2|13|few|TRBV20-1|TRBJ2-5
CSVDGGDTGTQYF
TGCAGTGTCGATGGGGGGGATACAGGGACCCAGTACTTC
>TRBD1|16|NA|TRBV6-2/TRBV6-3|TRBJ2-2
CASTPSGDREGGELFF
TGTGCCAGCACCCCAAGTGGGGACAGGGAAGGCGGGGAGCTGTTTTTT
>NA|18|few|TRBV4-2|TRBJ1-6
CASSQEAQGRTNNSPLHF
TGTGCCAGCAGCCAAGAGGCCCAGGGCAGAACTAATAATTCACCCCTCCACTTT
>NA|13|NA|TRBV11-3|TRBJ2-3
CASSPGASDTQYF
TGTGCCAGCAGCCCCGGCGCTTCGGATACGCAGTATTTT
>TRBD1|15|few|TRBV12-3/TRBV12-4|TRBJ1-2
CASSVWDRLNYGYTF
TGTGCCAGCAGTGTCTGGGACAGGCTTAACTATGGCTACACCTTC
>NA|15|many|TRBV4-2|TRBJ1-2
CASSQDPRYGVGYTF
TGTGCCAGCAGCCAAGATCCCAGGTACGGGGTCGGCTACACCTTC
>NA|12|many|TRBV7-2|TRBJ2-5
CASSLGDRARHF
TGTGCCAGCAGCCTCGGTGATAGGGCCAGGCACTTC
>NA|16|NA|TRBV7-2|TRBJ1-1
CASSLGGRRMSTEAFF
TGTGCCAGCAGCTTAGGGGGCAGAAGGATGAGTACTGAAGCTTTCTTT
>NA|14|many|TRBV3-1|TRBJ2-3
CASSQALSTDTQYF
TGTGCCAGCAGCCAAGCGCTCTCCACAGATACGCAGTATTTT
>NA|15|few|TRBV27|TRBJ1-5
CASKRRQGLNQPQHF
TGTGCCAGCAAGAGACGGCAGGGCCTCAATCAGCCCCAGCATTTT
>NA|13|many|TRBV5-1|TRBJ2-1
CASSLDRPDEQFF
TGCGCCAGCAGCTTGGACAGGCCAGATGAGCAGTTCTTC
>TRBD1|18|NA|TRBV2|TRBJ1-4
CASNGWGTALWTNEKLFF
TGTGCCAGCAATGGATGGGGGACAGCCCTTTGGACTAATGAAAAACTGTTTTTT
>NA|13|NA|TRBV5-1|TRBJ1-2
CASSLAGGEGYTF
TGCGCCAGCAGCTTGGCCGGGGGCGAAGGCTACACCTTC
>NA|15|few|TRBV15|TRBJ1-2
CATSRVRQGLYGYTF
TGTGCCACCAGCAGAGTCCGTCAGGGGCTCTATGGCTACACCTTC
>TRBD1|14|few|TRBV10-3|TRBJ2-5
CASRGGTGGETQYF
TGTGCCTCCCGGGGGGGGACAGGGGGAGAGACCCAGTACTTC
>TRBD2|16|many|TRBV6-5|TRBJ2-1
CASSYSGAGGALGQFF
TGTGCCAGCAGTTACTCGGGAGCGGGGGGCGCTTTGGGGCAGTTCTTC
>NA|16|NA|TRBV4-1|TRBJ1-1
CASSQVQTDPSTEAFF
TGCGCCAGCAGCCAAGTCCAGACCGATCCGAGTACTGAAGCTTTCTTT
>NA|12|many|TRBV7-2|TRBJ2-7
CASSSGFDEQYF
TGTGCCAGCAGCTCCGGGTTTGACGAGCAGTACTTC
>TRBD1|15|few|TRBV5-1|TRBJ2-5
CASSLAGTGGETQYF
TGCGCCAGCAGCTTGGCCGGGACAGGGGGAGAGACCCAGTACTTC
>NA|16|NA|TRBV6-5|TRBJ2-1
CASSYSGQGGYNEQFF
TGTGCCAGCAGTTACTCGGGGCAGGGGGGATACAATGAGCAGTTCTTC